This is a list of T cell receptor beta chains from one sample in a study of T cell responses to AZD1222 COVID-19 vaccine. This table comes from immunoSEQ multiplex PCR, and its TCRdb copy is limited to in-frame clones, with some not included. The table has about 160,000 clones, about nine tenths seen once. Sequences were derived from peripheral blood, sampled 28 days after the second AZD1222 dose. These receptors originate from an adult who received the AZD1222 COVID-19 vaccine. Both conserved end residues are trimmed from each CDR3.

14	TRBJ1-3	TRBV19	ASSIGDRGAGNTIY
13	TRBJ1-2	TRBV3-1/TRBV3-2	ASSQAGSPGDGYT
13	TRBJ1-6	TRBV30	ASRTAASYNSPLH
13	TRBJ1-3	TRBV10-1	ASSFDRNPGNTIY
18	TRBJ2-7	TRBV14	ASSFTGTSGRAEHFYEQY
13	TRBJ2-3	TRBV5-6	ASSIPGQGTDTQY
13	TRBJ1-1	TRBV14	ASSQLLGANTEAF
12	TRBJ2-5	TRBV5-1	ASSLDASQETQY
13	TRBJ2-7	TRBV5-4	ASSMGLAGTYEQY
14	TRBJ1-5	TRBV19	ASSPEGGVLNQPQH
13	TRBJ1-5	TRBV18	ASSPQGPSNQPQH
15	TRBJ2-7	TRBV7-8	ASSLVPSGTVPYEQY
13	TRBJ2-5	TRBV7-9	ASSSLAGGPETQY
14	TRBJ2-1	TRBV13	ASSSGADRGHNEQF
10	TRBJ1-1	TRBV11-2	ASSLDRAGAF